This TCR beta chain is from a study of CD8+CD57+ T cells in acquired aplastic anemia. Overall study findings and caveats: Patients did not significantly differ from controls in CD8+ Simpson's diversity. In common between the patients and the controls were twenty-nine CD8+ CDR3 sequences.

This clonotype has a handful of counts. Its antigen is not identified. Patients who underwent sequencing had shown CD8+CD57+ cell expansion by flow cytometry. A severe acquired aplastic anemia diagnosis applied to all patients. J gave up 7 bases and V 2 bases, and 6 bases lay outside the gene matches. The CDR3 loop spans 13 amino acids. Germline V gene data show CDR1 as SGHRS and CDR2 as YFSETQ. Genomic DNA provided the template from which TCR beta VDJ and CDR3 profiles were obtained. TCRdb analysed the reads with MiXCR anew, one entry per CDR3 protein. The table includes about 200,000 distinct CDR3 sequences, less than 60% detected once.

This receptor was taken from a human donor with aplastic anemia. Material: sorted CD4+, CD8+, or CD8+CD57+ T cells (not recorded which) from PBMCs. This chain links TRBV5-1 with TRBJ2-7; 7 positions match TRBD1. CDR3 DNA sequence: TGCGCCAGCAGCTTTTTACAGGGGAATGAGCAGTACGTC. The encoded protein is CASSFLQGNEQYV.